This T cell receptor beta chain appears in the sequencing data of a study of shared clonotypes between healthy human individuals. The CDR3 loop spans 18 amino acids. CDR1 and CDR2 from the germline V gene are LNHDA and SQIVND (reference sequence). Trimming shortened V by 5 bases and J by 0 bases, and 23 bases separated the two germline ends. Clones were sequenced by immunoSEQ multiplex PCR, and TCRdb holds only the in-frame ones, with some missing. The sample has about 230,000 clones, over 50% seen once. The sample was memory CD4+ T cells sorted from blood. As for subset: CD45RA-negative fraction. This sequence originates from a man aged 25 to 40 in good health. J is TRBJ2-7 and V is TRBV19; a possible D gene is TRBD2 (6 bases). The CDR3 spells CASSPSFTGTVNSYEQYF. CDR3 DNA: TGTGCCAGTAGTCCTTCTTTTACCGGGACTGTAAACTCCTACGAGCAGTACTTC.